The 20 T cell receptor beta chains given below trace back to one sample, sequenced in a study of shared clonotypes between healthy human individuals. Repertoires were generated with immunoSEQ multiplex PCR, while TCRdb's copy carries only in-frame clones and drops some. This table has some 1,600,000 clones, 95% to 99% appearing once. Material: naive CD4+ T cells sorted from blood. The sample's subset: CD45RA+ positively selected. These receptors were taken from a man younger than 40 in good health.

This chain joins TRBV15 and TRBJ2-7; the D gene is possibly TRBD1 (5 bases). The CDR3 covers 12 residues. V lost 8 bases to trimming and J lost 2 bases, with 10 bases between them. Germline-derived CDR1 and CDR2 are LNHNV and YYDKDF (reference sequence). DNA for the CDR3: TGTGCCACCGGGGCAGGAGCCTACGAGCAGTACTTC. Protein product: CATGAGAYEQYF.

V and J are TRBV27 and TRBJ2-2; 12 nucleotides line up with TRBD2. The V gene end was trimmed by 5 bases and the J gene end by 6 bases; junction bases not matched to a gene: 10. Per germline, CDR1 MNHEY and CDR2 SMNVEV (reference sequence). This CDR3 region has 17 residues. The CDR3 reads CASSTSRLAGEAGELFF. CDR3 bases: TGTGCCAGCAGTACGAGCAGACTAGCGGGAGAGGCCGGGGAGCTGTTTTTT.

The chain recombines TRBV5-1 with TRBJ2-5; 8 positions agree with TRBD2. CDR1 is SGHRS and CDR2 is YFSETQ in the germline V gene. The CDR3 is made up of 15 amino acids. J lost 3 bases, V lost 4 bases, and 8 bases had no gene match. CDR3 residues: CASSLMGSGEETQYF. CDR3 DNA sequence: TGCGCCAGCAGCCTAATGGGTAGCGGGGAAGAGACCCAGTACTTC. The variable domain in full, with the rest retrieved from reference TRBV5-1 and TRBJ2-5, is KAGVTQTPRYLIKTRGQQVTLSCSPISGHRSVSWYQQTPGQGLQFLFEYFSETQRNKGNFPGRFSGRQFSNSRSEMNVSTLELGDSALYLCASSLMGSGEETQYFGPGTRLLVL.

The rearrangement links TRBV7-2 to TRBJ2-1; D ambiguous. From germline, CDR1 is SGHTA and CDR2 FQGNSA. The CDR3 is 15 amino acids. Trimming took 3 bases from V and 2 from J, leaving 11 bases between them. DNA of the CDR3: TGTGCCAGCAGCTTCGGACGGAGCACCTACAATGAGCAGTTCTTC. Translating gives CASSFGRSTYNEQFF.

CDR3 sequence: CASSEQLGYGYTF. The CDR3 region has the DNA TGTGCCAGCAGTGAGCAGTTAGGTTATGGCTACACCTTC. V is TRBV2 and J is TRBJ1-2, with no clear D. This CDR3 has 13 residues. Germline CDR1 and CDR2: SNHLY and FYNNEI. V was trimmed by 3 bases and J by 5 bases, leaving 10 bases between them.

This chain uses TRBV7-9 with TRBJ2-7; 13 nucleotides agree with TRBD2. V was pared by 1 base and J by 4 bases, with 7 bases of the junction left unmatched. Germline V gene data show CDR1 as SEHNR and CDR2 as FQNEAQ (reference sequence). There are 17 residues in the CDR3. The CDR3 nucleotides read TGTGCCAGCAGCTTAGAGGGGGGACTAGCGGGATTATACGAGCAGTACTTC. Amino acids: CASSLEGGLAGLYEQYF.

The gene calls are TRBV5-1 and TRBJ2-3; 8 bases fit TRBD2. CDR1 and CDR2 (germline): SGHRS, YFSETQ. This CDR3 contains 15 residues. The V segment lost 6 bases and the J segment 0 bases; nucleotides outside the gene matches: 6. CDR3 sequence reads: CASKLAEGSTDTQYF. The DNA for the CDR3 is TGCGCCAGCAAACTAGCGGAGGGTAGCACAGATACGCAGTATTTT.

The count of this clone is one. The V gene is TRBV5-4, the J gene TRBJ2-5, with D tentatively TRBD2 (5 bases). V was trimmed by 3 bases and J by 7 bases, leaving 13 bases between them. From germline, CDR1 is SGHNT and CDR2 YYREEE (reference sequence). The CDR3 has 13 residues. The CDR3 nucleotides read TGTGCCAGCAGCTCAGCGGTTCGAGGGACCCAGTACTTC. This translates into CASSSAVRGTQYF.

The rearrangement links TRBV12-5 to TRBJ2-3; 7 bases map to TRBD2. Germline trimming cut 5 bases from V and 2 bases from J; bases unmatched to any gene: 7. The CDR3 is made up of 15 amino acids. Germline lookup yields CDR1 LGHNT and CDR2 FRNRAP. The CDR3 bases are TGTGCTAGTGGTGGGGACTACCTCGCCACAGATACGCAGTATTTT. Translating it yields CASGGDYLATDTQYF.

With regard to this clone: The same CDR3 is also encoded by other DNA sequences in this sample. The chain's CDR3 is CSASYTGELFF. The CDR3 DNA is TGCAGTGCTAGTTACACCGGGGAGCTGTTTTTT. The rearrangement uses TRBV20-1 and TRBJ2-2; D is ambiguous. The ends were cut back, 3 bases at V and 3 bases at J, with 2 bases in the middle. The germline gives CDR1 DFQATT, CDR2 SNEGSKA (reference sequence). CDR3 size: 11 residues.

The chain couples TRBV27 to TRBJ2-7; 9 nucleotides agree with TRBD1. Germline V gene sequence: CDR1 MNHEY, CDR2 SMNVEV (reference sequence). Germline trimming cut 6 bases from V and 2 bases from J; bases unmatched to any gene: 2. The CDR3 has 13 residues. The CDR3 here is CASSRQGAYEQYF. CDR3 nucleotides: TGTGCCAGCAGCCGACAGGGGGCCTACGAGCAGTACTTC.

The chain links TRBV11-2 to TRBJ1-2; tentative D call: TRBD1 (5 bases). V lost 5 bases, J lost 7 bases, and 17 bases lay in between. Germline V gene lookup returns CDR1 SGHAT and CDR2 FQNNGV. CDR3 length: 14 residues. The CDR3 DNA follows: TGTGCCAGCAGCCAGATCAGGGCCGGAGGTGGCTACACCTTC. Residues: CASSQIRAGGGYTF.

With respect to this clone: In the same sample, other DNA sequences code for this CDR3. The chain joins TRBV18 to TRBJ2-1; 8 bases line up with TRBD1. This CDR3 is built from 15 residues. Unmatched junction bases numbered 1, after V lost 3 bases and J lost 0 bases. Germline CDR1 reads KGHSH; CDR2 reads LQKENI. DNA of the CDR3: TGTGCCAGCTCACCGGACAGGGTCTCCTACAATGAGCAGTTCTTC. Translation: CASSPDRVSYNEQFF. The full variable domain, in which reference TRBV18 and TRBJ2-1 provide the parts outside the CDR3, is NAGVMQNPRHLVRRRGQEARLRCSPMKGHSHVYWYRQLPEEGLKFMVYLQKENIIDESGMPKERFSAEFPKEGPSILRIQQVVRGDSAAYFCASSPDRVSYNEQFFGPGTRLTVL.

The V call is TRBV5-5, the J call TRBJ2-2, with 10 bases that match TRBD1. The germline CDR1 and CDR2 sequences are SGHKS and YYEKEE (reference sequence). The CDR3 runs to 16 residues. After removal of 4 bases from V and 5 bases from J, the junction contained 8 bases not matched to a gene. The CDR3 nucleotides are TGTGCCAGCAGCGAGACCGGGACAGGGGTAACCGGGGAGCTGTTTTTT. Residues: CASSETGTGVTGELFF.

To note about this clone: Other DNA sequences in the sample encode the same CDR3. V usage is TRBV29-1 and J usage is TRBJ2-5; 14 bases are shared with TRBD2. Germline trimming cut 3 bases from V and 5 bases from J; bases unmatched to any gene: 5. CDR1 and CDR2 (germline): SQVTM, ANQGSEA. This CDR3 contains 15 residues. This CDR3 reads CSVETSGRAGETQYF. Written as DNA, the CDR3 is TGCAGCGTTGAGACTAGCGGGAGGGCAGGGGAGACCCAGTACTTC.

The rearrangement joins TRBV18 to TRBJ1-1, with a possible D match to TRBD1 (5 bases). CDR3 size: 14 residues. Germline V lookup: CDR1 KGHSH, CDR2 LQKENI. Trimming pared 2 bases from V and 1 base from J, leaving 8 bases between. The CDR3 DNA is TGTGCCAGCTCACCAACCGGGACGAACACTGAAGCTTTCTTT. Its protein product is CASSPTGTNTEAFF.

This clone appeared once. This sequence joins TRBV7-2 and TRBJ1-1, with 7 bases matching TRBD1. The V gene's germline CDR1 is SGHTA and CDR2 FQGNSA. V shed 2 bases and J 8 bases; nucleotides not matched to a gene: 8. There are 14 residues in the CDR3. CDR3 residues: CASSLFPGGREAFF. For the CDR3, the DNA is TGTGCCAGCAGCTTATTTCCAGGGGGGAGAGAAGCTTTCTTT.

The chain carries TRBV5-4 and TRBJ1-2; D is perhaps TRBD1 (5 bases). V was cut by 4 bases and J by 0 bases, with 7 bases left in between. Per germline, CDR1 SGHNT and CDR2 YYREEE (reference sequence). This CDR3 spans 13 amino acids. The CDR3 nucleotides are TGTGCCAGCAGCCCCAGGGCTAACTATGGCTACACCTTC. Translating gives CASSPRANYGYTF.

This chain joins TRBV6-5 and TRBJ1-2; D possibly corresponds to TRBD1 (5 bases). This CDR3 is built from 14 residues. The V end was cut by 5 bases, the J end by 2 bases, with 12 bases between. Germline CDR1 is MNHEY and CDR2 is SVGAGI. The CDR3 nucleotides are TGTGCCAGCAGTGCGGGGGGGAGCAACTATGGCTACACCTTC. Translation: CASSAGGSNYGYTF.

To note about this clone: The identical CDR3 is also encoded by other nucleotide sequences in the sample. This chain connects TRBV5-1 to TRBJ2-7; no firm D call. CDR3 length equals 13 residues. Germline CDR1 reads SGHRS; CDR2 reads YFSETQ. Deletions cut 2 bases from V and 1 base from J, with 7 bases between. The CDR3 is CASSLTGSYEQYF. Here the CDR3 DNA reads TGCGCCAGCAGCTTAACCGGATCCTACGAGCAGTACTTC.